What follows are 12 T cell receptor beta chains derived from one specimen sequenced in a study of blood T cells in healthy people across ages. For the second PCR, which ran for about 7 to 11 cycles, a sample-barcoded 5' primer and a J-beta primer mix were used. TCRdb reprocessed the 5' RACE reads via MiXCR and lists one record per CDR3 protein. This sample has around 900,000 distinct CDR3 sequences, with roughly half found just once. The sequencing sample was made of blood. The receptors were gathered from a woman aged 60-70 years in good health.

The CDR3, as DNA: TGTGCCAGCAGCTCGGTGGACAGTTACACAGATACGCAGTATTTT. Amino acid sequence: CASSSVDSYTDTQYF. The chain joins TRBV12-3 or TRBV12-4 to TRBJ2-3, with TRBD1 as a possible D gene (6 bases). The length of the CDR3 is 15 residues. Trimming removed 6 bases at V and 2 bases at J, with 15 bases between.

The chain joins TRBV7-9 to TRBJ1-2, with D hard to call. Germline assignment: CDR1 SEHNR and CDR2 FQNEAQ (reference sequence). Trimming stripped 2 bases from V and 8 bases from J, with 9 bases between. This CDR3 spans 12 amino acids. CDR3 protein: CASSLLDRGYTF. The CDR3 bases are TGTGCCAGCAGCTTACTCGACCGGGGCTACACCTTC.

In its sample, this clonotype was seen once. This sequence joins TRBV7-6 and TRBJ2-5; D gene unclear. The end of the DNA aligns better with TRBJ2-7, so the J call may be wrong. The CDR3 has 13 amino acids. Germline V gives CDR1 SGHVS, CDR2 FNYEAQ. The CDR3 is CASARGLPYEQYF. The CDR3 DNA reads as TGTGCCTCCGCTAGAGGATTACCCTACGAGCAGTACTTC.

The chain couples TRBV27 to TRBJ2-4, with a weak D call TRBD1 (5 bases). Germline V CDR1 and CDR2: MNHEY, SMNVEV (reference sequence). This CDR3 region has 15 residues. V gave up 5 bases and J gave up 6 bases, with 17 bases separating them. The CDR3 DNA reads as TGTGCCAGCAGTCCCAGGGCAGGGCCGAGAAACATTCAGTACTTC. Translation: CASSPRAGPRNIQYF.

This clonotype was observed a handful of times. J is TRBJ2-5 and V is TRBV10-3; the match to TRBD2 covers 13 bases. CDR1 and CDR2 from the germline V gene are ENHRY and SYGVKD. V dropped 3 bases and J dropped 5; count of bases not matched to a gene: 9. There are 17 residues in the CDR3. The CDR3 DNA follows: TGTGCCATCAGTGACCCACGGACTAGCGGGAGCGGTGAGACCCAGTACTTC. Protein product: CAISDPRTSGSGETQYF.

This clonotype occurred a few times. CDR3 bases: TGTGCCAGCAGTGAAGTGGCAGGGAACGAGCAGTACTTC. This sequence encodes CASSEVAGNEQYF. The chain employs TRBV25-1 and TRBJ2-7; D is possibly TRBD1 (5 bases). In germline, CDR1 is MGHDK, CDR2 SYGVNS. This CDR3 region has 13 residues. V lost 2 bases and J 5 bases, leaving 10 bases between the germline ends.

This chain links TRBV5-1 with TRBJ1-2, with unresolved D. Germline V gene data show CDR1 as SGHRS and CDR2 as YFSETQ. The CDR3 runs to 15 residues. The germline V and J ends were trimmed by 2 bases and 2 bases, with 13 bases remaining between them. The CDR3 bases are TGCGCCAGCAGCTTAAGGACGGGATTCAACTATGGCTACACCTTC. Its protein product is CASSLRTGFNYGYTF.

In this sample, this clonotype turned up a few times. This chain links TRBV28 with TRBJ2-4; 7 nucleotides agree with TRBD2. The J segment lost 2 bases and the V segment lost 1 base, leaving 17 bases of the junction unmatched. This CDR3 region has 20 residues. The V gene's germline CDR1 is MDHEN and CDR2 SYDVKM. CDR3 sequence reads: CASSLSPTSSSRRTKNIQYF. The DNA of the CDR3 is TGTGCCAGCAGTTTATCGCCGACTAGCAGTTCTAGGAGGACCAAAAACATTCAGTACTTC.

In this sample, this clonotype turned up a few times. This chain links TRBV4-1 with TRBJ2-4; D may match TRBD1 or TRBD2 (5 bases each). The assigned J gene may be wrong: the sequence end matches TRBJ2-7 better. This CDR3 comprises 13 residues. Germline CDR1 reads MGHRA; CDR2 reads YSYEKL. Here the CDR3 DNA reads TGCGCCAGCAGCCAAGTCGGGGCCTCCGAGCAGTACTTC. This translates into CASSQVGASEQYF.

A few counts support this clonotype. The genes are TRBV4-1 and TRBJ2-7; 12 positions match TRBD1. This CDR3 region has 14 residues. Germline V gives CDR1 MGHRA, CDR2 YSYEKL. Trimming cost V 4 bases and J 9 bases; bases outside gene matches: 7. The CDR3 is CASSPWGQGASQYF. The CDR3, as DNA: TGCGCCAGCAGCCCCTGGGGACAGGGGGCGTCGCAGTACTTC.

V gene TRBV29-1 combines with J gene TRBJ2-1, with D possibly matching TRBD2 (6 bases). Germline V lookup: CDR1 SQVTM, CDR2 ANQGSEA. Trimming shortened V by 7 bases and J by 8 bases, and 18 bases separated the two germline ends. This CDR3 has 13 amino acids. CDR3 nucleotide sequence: TGCAGCGGTAGACTAGGACCGACCGATGAGCAGTTCTTC. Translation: CSGRLGPTDEQFF.

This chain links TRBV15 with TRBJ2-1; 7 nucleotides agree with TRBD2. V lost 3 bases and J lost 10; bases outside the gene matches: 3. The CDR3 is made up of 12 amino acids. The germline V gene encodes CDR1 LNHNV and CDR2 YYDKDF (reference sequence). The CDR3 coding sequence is TGTGCCACCAGCAGTGGGGGGGGAGAGCAGTTCTTC. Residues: CATSSGGGEQFF.